This T cell receptor (beta chain) was captured by sequencing in a study of T cells in localized non-small cell lung cancer. Regarding the study as a whole: Adjacent uninvolved lung had the highest clonality, suggesting focused antigen responses. For the top 100 tumor clones, a median about 62 also appeared in adjacent lung. A single tumor region was sequenced, leaving heterogeneity possible. The study linked higher blood T cell density to longer overall survival.

The V end lost 0 bases, the J end lost 3 bases, and 9 bases lay between the germline ends. The germline V gene encodes CDR1 SQVTM and CDR2 ANQGSEA. The CDR3 sequence is 13 residues long. Sequencing was performed with immunoSEQ multiplex PCR; in TCRdb, only in-frame clones are kept and a portion is missing. Altogether tens of thousands of clones are present, 88% being singletons, with the ten largest covering roughly 2.6%. To note about this clone: What it binds is unknown.

The chain couples TRBV29-1 to TRBJ2-7; TRBD1 might be the D (5 bases). This TCR came from a female donor aged 60 or older with stage I squamous cell lung carcinoma. Specimen: peripheral blood, collected before any cancer treatment. The CDR3 is CSVEDHRNYEQYF. DNA of the CDR3: TGCAGCGTTGAAGATCACAGGAACTACGAGCAGTACTTC.